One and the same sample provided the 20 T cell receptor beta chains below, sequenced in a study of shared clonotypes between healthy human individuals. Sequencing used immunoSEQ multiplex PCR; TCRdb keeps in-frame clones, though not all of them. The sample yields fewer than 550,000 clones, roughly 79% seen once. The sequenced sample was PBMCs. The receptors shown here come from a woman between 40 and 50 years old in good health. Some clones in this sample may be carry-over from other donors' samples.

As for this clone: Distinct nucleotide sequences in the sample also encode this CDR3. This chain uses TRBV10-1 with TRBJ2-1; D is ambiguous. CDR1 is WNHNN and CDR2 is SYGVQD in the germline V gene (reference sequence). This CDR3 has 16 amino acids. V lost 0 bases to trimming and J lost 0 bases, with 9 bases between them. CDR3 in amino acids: CASSESDGSSYNEQFF. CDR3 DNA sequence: TGCGCCAGCAGTGAGTCGGACGGAAGCTCCTACAATGAGCAGTTCTTC.

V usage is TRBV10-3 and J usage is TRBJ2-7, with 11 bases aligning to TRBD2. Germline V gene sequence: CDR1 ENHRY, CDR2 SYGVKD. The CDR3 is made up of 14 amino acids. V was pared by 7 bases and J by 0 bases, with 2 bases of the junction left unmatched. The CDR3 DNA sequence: TGTGCCATCAAAACTAGCGGGAGCTCCTACGAGCAGTACTTC. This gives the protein CAIKTSGSSYEQYF.

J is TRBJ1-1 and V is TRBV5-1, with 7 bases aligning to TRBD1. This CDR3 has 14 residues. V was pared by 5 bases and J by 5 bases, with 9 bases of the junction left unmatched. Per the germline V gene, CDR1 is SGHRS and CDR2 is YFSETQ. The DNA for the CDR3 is TGCGCCAGCAGTCAATCGACAGGGTCTACTGAAGCTTTCTTT. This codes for CASSQSTGSTEAFF.

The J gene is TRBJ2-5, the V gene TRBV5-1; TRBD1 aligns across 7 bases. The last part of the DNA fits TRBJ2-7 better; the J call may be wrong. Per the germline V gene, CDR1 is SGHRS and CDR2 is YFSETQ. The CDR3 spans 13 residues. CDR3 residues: CASSRDRDDEQYF. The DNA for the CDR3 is TGCGCCAGCAGTAGAGACAGGGACGACGAGCAGTACTTC.

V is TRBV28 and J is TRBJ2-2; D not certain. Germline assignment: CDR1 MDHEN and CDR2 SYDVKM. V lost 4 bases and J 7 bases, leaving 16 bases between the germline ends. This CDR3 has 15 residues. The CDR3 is CASSSHPPKDGELFF. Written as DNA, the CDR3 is TGTGCCAGCAGTTCACACCCCCCGAAGGACGGGGAGCTGTTTTTT.

The CDR3, as DNA: TGTGCCATCAGTGGAGGGACAGAACAAGAGACCCAGTACTTC. Residues: CAISGGTEQETQYF. The V gene is TRBV10-3, the J gene TRBJ2-5, with 7 bases matching TRBD1. From germline, CDR1 is ENHRY and CDR2 SYGVKD. V gave up 4 bases and J gave up 2 bases; unmatched junction bases: 4. CDR3 length equals 14 residues.

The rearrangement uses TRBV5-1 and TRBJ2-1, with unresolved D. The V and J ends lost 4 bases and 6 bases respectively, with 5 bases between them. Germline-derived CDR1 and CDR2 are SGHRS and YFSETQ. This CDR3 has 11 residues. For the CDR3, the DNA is TGCGCCAGCAGCGAAAGCAATGAGCAGTTCTTC. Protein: CASSESNEQFF.

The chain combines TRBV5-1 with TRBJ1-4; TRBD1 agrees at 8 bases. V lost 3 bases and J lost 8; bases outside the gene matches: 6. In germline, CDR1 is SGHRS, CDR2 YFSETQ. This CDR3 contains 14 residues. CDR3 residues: CASSSQGVGEKLFF. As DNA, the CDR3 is TGCGCCAGCAGCTCACAGGGGGTAGGGGAAAAACTGTTTTTT.

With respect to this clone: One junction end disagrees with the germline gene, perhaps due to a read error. The chain's CDR3 is CASSFGPNTGELFF. CDR3 DNA sequence: TGTGCCAGTAGCTTCGGGCCGAACACCGGGGAGCTGTTTTTT. The chain has TRBV11-2 and TRBJ2-2, with D hard to call. This CDR3 is built from 14 residues. From germline, CDR1 is SGHAT and CDR2 FQNNGV.

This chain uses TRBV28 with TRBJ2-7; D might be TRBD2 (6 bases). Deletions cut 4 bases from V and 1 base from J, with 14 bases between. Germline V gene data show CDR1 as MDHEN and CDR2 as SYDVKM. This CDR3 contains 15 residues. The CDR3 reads CASSSLGAGSYEQYF. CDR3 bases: TGTGCCAGCAGTTCCCTCGGGGCGGGGTCCTACGAGCAGTACTTC.

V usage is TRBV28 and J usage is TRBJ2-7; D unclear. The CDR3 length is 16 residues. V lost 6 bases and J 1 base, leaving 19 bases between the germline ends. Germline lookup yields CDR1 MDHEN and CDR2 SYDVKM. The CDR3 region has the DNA TGTGCCAGCAGGGGATTTGGGGAACCGGGTTCCTACGAGCAGTACTTC. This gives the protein CASRGFGEPGSYEQYF.

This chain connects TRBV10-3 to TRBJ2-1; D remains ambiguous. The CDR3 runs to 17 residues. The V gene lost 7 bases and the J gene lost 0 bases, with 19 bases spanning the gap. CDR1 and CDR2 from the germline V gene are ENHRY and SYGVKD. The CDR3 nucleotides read TGTGCCATCACCAAGAGCTTAGGGCCCCGCTCCTACAATGAGCAGTTCTTC. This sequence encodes CAITKSLGPRSYNEQFF.

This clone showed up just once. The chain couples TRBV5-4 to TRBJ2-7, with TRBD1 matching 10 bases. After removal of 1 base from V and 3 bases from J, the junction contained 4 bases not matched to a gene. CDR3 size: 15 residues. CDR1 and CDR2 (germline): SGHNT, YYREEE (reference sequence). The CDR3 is CASSLRGQGVYEQYF. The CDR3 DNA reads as TGTGCCAGCAGCTTGCGCGGACAGGGGGTCTACGAGCAGTACTTC.

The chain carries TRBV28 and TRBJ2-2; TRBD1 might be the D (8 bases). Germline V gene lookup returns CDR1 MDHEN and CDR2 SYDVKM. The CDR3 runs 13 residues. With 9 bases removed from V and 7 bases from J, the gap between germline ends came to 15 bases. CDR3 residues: CASQYRGGGELFF. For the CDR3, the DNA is TGTGCCAGTCAGTACAGGGGGGGCGGGGAGCTGTTTTTT. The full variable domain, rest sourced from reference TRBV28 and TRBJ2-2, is DVKVTQSSRYLVKRTGEKVFLECVQDMDHENMFWYRQDPGLGLRLIYFSYDVKMKEKGDIPEGYSVSREKKERFSLILESASTNQTSMYLCASQYRGGGELFFGEGSRLTVL.

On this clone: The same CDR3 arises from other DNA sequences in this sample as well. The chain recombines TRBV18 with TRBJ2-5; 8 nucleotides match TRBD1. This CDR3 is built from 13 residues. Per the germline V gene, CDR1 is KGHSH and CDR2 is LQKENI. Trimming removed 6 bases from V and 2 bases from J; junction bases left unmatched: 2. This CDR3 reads CASSRDRQETQYF. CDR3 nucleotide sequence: TGTGCCAGCTCCCGGGACAGGCAAGAGACCCAGTACTTC.

The CDR3 sequence is CSVVRHPGGNYEQYF. As DNA, the CDR3 is TGCAGCGTTGTCCGCCATCCGGGAGGGAACTACGAGCAGTACTTC. J is TRBJ2-5 and V is TRBV29-1, with TRBD2 identical over 8 bases. The J call may be mistaken, given a closer DNA end match to TRBJ2-7. The germline CDR1 and CDR2 sequences are SQVTM and ANQGSEA. The CDR3 has 15 residues.

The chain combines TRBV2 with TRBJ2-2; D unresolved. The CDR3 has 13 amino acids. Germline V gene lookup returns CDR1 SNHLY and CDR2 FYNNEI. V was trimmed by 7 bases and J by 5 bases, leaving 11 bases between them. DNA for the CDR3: TGTGCCAGCAATCCCGTAGGGACCGGGGAGCTGTTTTTT. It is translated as CASNPVGTGELFF.

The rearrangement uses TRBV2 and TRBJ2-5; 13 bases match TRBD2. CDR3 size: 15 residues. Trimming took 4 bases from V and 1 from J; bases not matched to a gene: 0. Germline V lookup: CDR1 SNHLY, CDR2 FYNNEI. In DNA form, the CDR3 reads TGTGCCAGCAGTGGGACTAGCGGGAGCCAAGAGACCCAGTACTTC. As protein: CASSGTSGSQETQYF.

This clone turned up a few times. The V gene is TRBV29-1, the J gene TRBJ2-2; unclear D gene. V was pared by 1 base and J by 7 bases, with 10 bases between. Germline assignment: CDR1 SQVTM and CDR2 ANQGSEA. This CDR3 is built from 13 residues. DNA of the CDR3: TGCAGCGTTGAAGTGGGGATCGACGGGGAGCTGTTTTTT. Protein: CSVEVGIDGELFF.

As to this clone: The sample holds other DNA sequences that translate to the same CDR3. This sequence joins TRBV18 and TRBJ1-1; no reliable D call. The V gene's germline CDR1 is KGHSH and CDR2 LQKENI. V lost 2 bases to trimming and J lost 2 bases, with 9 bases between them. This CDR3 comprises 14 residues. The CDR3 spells CASSPSSGNTEAFF. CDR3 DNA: TGTGCCAGCTCACCATCCTCAGGAAACACTGAAGCTTTCTTT.